One sample yielded the 2 T cell receptor beta chains listed below, sequenced in a study of cytomegalovirus exposure and HLA in healthy donors. The primer mix had 60 Vbeta and 13 Jbeta primers. Sequencing used immunoSEQ multiplex PCR; TCRdb keeps in-frame clones, though not all of them. The table includes under 130,000 clones, roughly 13% detected once. The sequenced sample consisted of PBMCs. The receptors originated from a man aged 35-49 years in good health and CMV-seropositive.

This rearrangement joins TRBV7-3 to TRBJ2-1, with D possibly being TRBD1 (6 bases). CDR1 and CDR2 (germline): SGHTA, FQGTGA. CDR3 length equals 13 residues. The ends were cut back, 2 bases at V and 9 bases at J, with 11 bases in the middle. CDR3 sequence: CASSLGVGGEQFF. In DNA form, the CDR3 reads TGTGCCAGCAGCTTAGGTGTAGGGGGTGAGCAGTTCTTC.

The V and J genes are TRBV6-5 and TRBJ1-2; 7 positions agree with TRBD1. The CDR3 spans 14 residues. The V segment lost 2 bases and the J segment 4 bases; nucleotides outside the gene matches: 4. The germline CDR1 and CDR2 sequences are MNHEY and SVGAGI. The CDR3 region is CASSYVGGFYGYTF. The CDR3 DNA reads as TGTGCCAGCAGTTACGTAGGGGGCTTCTATGGCTACACCTTC.